This TCR beta chain was observed in a study of CD8+ T cells in alopecia areata. RNA, once extracted, was reverse transcribed into cDNA for use as the sequencing template. Here immunoSEQ multiplex PCR was the method, and the copy in TCRdb shows in-frame clones only, minus some. The repertoire holds 110,000 or so clones, with 55% to 70% as singletons. The CDR3 covers 12 residues. Germline CDR1 LNHDA, CDR2 SQIVND (reference sequence). V was clipped by 7 bases and J by 3 bases, with 9 bases between them. This rearrangement joins TRBV19 to TRBJ1-2; tentatively, D is TRBD1 (5 bases). The receptor was isolated from a human donor in good health. The sample was CD4+ T cells sorted from blood. CDR3: CASTDRHYGYTF. CDR3 coding DNA: TGTGCCAGTACCGACAGACACTATGGCTACACCTTC.